This T cell receptor beta chain came from a study of Graves' ophthalmopathy and Graves' hyperthyroidism. From RNA, the CDR3 regions of TCR beta chains were amplified and sequenced. The first round was an RT-PCR with HTBI primers, and the second round was a multiplex PCR. TCRdb independently ran MiXCR on the multiplex PCR reads; one entry per CDR3 protein. This sample has over 450,000 distinct CDR3 sequences, with 14% found just once. Comments on this clonotype: Its antigen is undetermined. The junction does not match germline at one end; this may be a read error.

Findings and limits, study-wide: In separating ophthalmopathy from stable hyperthyroidism, a 13-signature model achieved 85% to 90% sensitivity and 65% to 84% specificity.

The receptor was derived from a woman aged 25 to 45 with Graves' ophthalmopathy. Source material: blood.

The CDR3 DNA follows: TGTGCCAGCAGTGACTCTAGCGGTCAAGAGACCCAGTACTTC. This translates into CASSDSSGQETQYF. The genes are TRBV6-5 and TRBJ2-5, with 7 bases identical to TRBD2. Germline V gene lookup returns CDR1 MNHEY and CDR2 SVGAGI. The CDR3 runs to 14 residues.